Listed here are 24 T cell receptor beta chains from one sample, sequenced in a study of regulatory T cells in long-lasting Graves disease. For TCR beta, libraries came from iRepertoire HTBI primers and Arm-PCR of CDR3 regions. TCRdb processed the multiplex PCR reads anew with MiXCR; each CDR3 protein has one entry. Counted here are 450,000 to 600,000 distinct CDR3 sequences, roughly 14% occurring once; the ten biggest clones make up roughly 10%. The time point denotes: newly diagnosed GD, antithyroid drugs for less than 3 months. The TCR library used RNA extracted from PBMCs. The same sample was also studied in work on T cells in Graves' hyperthyroidism and ophthalmopathy.

Specimen: peripheral blood mononuclear cells (PBMCs), collected at new diagnosis, from a patient treated with antithyroid drugs. These receptor sequences come from a man between 25 and 39 years old with Graves disease.

The chain joins TRBV9 to TRBJ2-6, with TRBD1 matching over 9 bases. J was trimmed by 4 bases and V by 2 bases; bases with no gene match: 10. The CDR3 runs 18 residues. Germline V gene lookup returns CDR1 SGDLS and CDR2 YYNGEE. The CDR3 loop is CASSVGTGTRAGANVLTF. The CDR3 nucleotides read TGTGCCAGCAGCGTCGGGACAGGGACTCGGGCGGGGGCCAACGTCCTGACTTTC.

The chain links TRBV24-1 to TRBJ2-7; 11 bases match TRBD1. Germline CDR1 reads KGHDR; CDR2 reads SFDVKD. The CDR3 length is 16 residues. V lost 4 bases to trimming and J lost 4 bases; unmatched junction nucleotides: 8. The CDR3 DNA reads TGTGCCACCAGTGACCCCGGACAGGGGGCGGGGTACGAGCAGTACTTC. Translation gives CATSDPGQGAGYEQYF.

This clonotype occurred many times. This rearrangement joins TRBV28 to TRBJ2-7, with TRBD1 identical over 7 bases. V was pared by 0 bases and J by 0 bases, with 5 bases of the junction left unmatched. There are 16 residues in the CDR3. The germline V gene has CDR1 MDHEN and CDR2 SYDVKM. DNA for the CDR3: TGTGCCAGCAGTTTATGGGGACAGCGAGTCTCCTACGAGCAGTACTTC. This encodes CASSLWGQRVSYEQYF. Full variable domain (missing parts from reference TRBV28 and TRBJ2-7): DVKVTQSSRYLVKRTGEKVFLECVQDMDHENMFWYRQDPGLGLRLIYFSYDVKMKEKGDIPEGYSVSREKKERFSLILESASTNQTSMYLCASSLWGQRVSYEQYFGPGTRLTVT.

Ten or more counts support this clonotype. This chain joins TRBV5-1 and TRBJ1-1; the match to TRBD1 covers 7 bases. The V and J ends lost 3 bases and 10 bases, in that order; junction bases with no gene match: 12. This CDR3 contains 14 residues. Germline V gene sequence: CDR1 SGHRS, CDR2 YFSETQ. CDR3 DNA: TGCGCCAGCAGCTCGGACAGGAGAACCCCGGGAGCTTTCTTT. Residues: CASSSDRRTPGAFF.

This clonotype was recorded many times. The chain has TRBV28 and TRBJ2-7; D gene ambiguous. Germline CDR1 is MDHEN and CDR2 is SYDVKM. Trimming stripped 9 bases from V and 1 base from J, with 16 bases between. CDR3 size: 14 residues. CDR3 region: CASAEITRSYEQYF. The CDR3 nucleotides are TGTGCCAGTGCAGAGATAACAAGGTCCTACGAGCAGTACTTC.

In the case of this clonotype: A much bigger clone sits one base away, suggesting this may be a read error. The chain employs TRBV11-2 and TRBJ2-2; D is possibly TRBD2 (6 bases). Germline V CDR1 and CDR2: SGHAT, FQNNGV. The CDR3 runs to 19 residues. V was shortened by 5 bases and J by 3 bases, with 25 bases between the two germline ends. In DNA form, the CDR3 reads TGTGCCAGCAGCCAGTTCCCCCCACGATCGGGAGAGGACACCGGGGAGCTGTTTTTT. As protein: CASSQFPPRSGEDTGELFF.

This clonotype has more than one count but fewer than ten. The chain couples TRBV12-3 or TRBV12-4 to TRBJ1-3; D may be TRBD1 (5 bases). The CDR3 spans 15 residues. Between the trimmed V and J ends, which lost 0 bases and 0 bases, there was a span of 6 bases. The CDR3 DNA is TGTGCCAGCAGTTTAGCGGGGGTCTCTGGAAACACCATATATTTT. This encodes CASSLAGVSGNTIYF.

CDR3 coding DNA: TGTGCCAGCAGCGGGGGGCGCGGACATATTGGGGCAAACACTGAAGCTTTCTTT. Its protein is CASSGGRGHIGANTEAFF. The chain uses TRBV9 and TRBJ1-1, with D maybe TRBD1 (6 bases). This CDR3 has 18 residues. The V and J ends lost 3 bases and 2 bases respectively, with 23 bases between them. CDR1 SGDLS and CDR2 YYNGEE come from the germline V gene.

Comments on this clonotype: A much larger clone is a single base away; this may be a read error. The chain joins TRBV28 to TRBJ2-7; D is uncertain. The CDR3 spans 14 residues. Germline V gives CDR1 MDHEN, CDR2 SYDVKM. DNA for the CDR3: TGTGTCAGCAGTTTACCGGAGACCAGCTACGAGCAGTACTTC. Its translation: CVSSLPETSYEQYF.

This clonotype was recorded many times. This rearrangement joins TRBV7-9 to TRBJ1-1; weak D call: TRBD1 (6 bases). The CDR3 is 15 amino acids. CDR1 is SEHNR and CDR2 is FQNEAQ in the germline V gene (reference sequence). V lost 5 bases, J lost 0 bases, and 13 bases lay in between. The CDR3 bases are TGTGCCAGCAGCATAACAGGGATCATGAACACTGAAGCTTTCTTT. Translating gives CASSITGIMNTEAFF. The full variable domain, in which reference TRBV7-9 and TRBJ1-1 provide the parts outside the CDR3, is DTGVSQNPRHKITKRGQNVTFRCDPISEHNRLYWYRQTLGQGPEFLTYFQNEAQLEKSRLLSDRFSAERPKGSFSTLEIQRTEQGDSAMYLCASSITGIMNTEAFFGQGTRLTVV.

V gene TRBV24-1 combines with J gene TRBJ2-1; D not resolved. V lost 2 bases to trimming and J lost 8 bases, with 9 bases between them. The CDR3 consists of 13 residues. Germline assignment: CDR1 KGHDR and CDR2 SFDVKD. CDR3 amino acids: CATSDYVFHEQFF. The CDR3 DNA reads as TGTGCCACCAGTGATTACGTATTCCATGAGCAGTTCTTC.

The table lists this clonotype with a few counts. This chain links TRBV6-1 with TRBJ2-5; tentatively, D is TRBD2 (6 bases). Trimming stripped 10 bases from V and 5 bases from J, with 14 bases between. Germline CDR1 reads MNHNS; CDR2 reads SASEGT. The CDR3 is made up of 12 amino acids. The CDR3 here is CAIRGEKETQYF. The CDR3 DNA sequence: TGTGCCATCCGCGGGGAAAAGGAGACCCAGTACTTC.

This clonotype appeared a few times. The V call is TRBV9, the J call TRBJ2-3; 12 positions agree with TRBD2. V trimming: 3 bases; J trimming: 1 base; junction bases outside the gene matches: 3. Per germline, CDR1 SGDLS and CDR2 YYNGEE. There are 16 residues in the CDR3. The CDR3 loop reads CASSARTSGGTDTQYF. The CDR3 DNA reads as TGTGCCAGCAGCGCCAGGACTAGCGGGGGCACAGATACGCAGTATTTT.

This clonotype was counted many times. This chain links TRBV10-3 with TRBJ2-1; 10 positions match TRBD2. V lost 11 bases and J lost 1; bases outside the gene matches: 8. The germline CDR1 and CDR2 sequences are ENHRY and SYGVKD. This CDR3 comprises 15 residues. The CDR3 coding sequence is TGTGCCTCCCGGACTAGCGGACTTTCCTACAATGAGCAGTTCTTC. This translates into CASRTSGLSYNEQFF.

This clonotype was detected ten times or more. The chain is built from TRBV6-2 or TRBV6-3 and TRBJ2-3, with 7 bases identical to TRBD2. V was pared by 3 bases and J by 6 bases, with 12 bases of the junction left unmatched. The CDR3 sequence is 16 residues long. Germline V gene sequence: CDR1 MNHEY, CDR2 SVGEGT. The CDR3 loop is CASSYFRPAGSDTQYF. CDR3 bases: TGTGCCAGCAGTTATTTCCGCCCAGCGGGAAGCGATACGCAGTATTTT.

At least ten counts were recorded for this clonotype. V usage is TRBV27 and J usage is TRBJ1-6; D is unresolved. Germline V CDR1 and CDR2: MNHEY, SMNVEV (reference sequence). Trimming took off 0 bases at V and 9 bases at J, with 15 bases between the two ends. The CDR3 runs to 16 residues. Here the CDR3 DNA reads TGTGCCAGCAGTTTATCGATTGGAGGGCAGGTTTCACCCCTCCACTTT. It yields the protein CASSLSIGGQVSPLHF.

The CDR3 spells CASSQEGLPIGNTIYF. The CDR3 DNA sequence: TGCGCCAGCAGCCAAGAAGGGCTCCCCATCGGTAACACCATATATTTT. The J gene is TRBJ1-3, the V gene TRBV4-1, with no clear D. CDR3 length: 16 amino acids. Germline V gene sequence: CDR1 MGHRA, CDR2 YSYEKL. V was trimmed by 0 bases and J by 7 bases, leaving 16 bases between them.

Worth noting for this clonotype: Just one base apart from a much larger clone, this may be a read error. V is TRBV30 and J is TRBJ2-7, with D tentatively TRBD1 (6 bases). The V gene's germline CDR1 is GTSNPN and CDR2 SVGIG (reference sequence). This CDR3 comprises 15 residues. V was shortened by 5 bases and J by 1 base, with 18 bases between the two germline ends. Written as DNA, the CDR3 is TGTGCCTGGCATATAGAAGGGACAAAATCCTACGAGCAGTACTTC. It encodes CAWHIEGTKSYEQYF.

The rearrangement uses TRBV18 and TRBJ2-1; 8 bases map to TRBD2. The CDR3 length is 16 residues. The J segment lost 2 bases and the V segment lost 4 bases, leaving 7 bases of the junction unmatched. Germline V gene sequence: CDR1 KGHSH, CDR2 LQKENI. The DNA for the CDR3 is TGTGCCAGCTCACGACCAATAGCGGGAACCTACAATGAGCAGTTCTTC. Its protein is CASSRPIAGTYNEQFF.

This clonotype was detected many times. The chain joins TRBV5-1 to TRBJ2-3, with a tentative D call TRBD2 (6 bases). This CDR3 spans 20 amino acids. V shed 3 bases and J shed 8 bases, with 34 bases lying between them. Germline assignment: CDR1 SGHRS and CDR2 YFSETQ. The CDR3 here is CASSSLADPGPTVVPVTQYF. The CDR3 DNA is TGCGCCAGCAGCTCCTTAGCGGATCCCGGTCCCACGGTAGTGCCAGTTACGCAGTATTTT.

This clonotype was observed a few times. A read error may account for a junction end that differs from germline. The chain combines TRBV2 with TRBJ2-2; possibly TRBD1 or TRBD2 for D (5 bases each). CDR1 SNHLY and CDR2 FYNNEI come from the germline V gene. This CDR3 comprises 17 residues. The chain's CDR3 is CASSREPGPMNTGELFF. The CDR3 DNA is TGCGCCAGCAGCCGAGAACCGGGGCCCATGAACACCGGGGAGCTGTTTTTT.

This clonotype was recorded at least ten times. This chain connects TRBV11-1 to TRBJ1-6; weak D call: TRBD1 (6 bases). V gave up 2 bases and J gave up 7 bases, with 9 bases separating them. The length of the CDR3 is 14 residues. In germline, CDR1 is SGHAT, CDR2 FQDESV (reference sequence). CDR3: CASSLRGNNSPLHF. The CDR3 coding sequence is TGTGCCAGCAGCTTAAGGGGGAACAATTCACCCCTCCACTTT.

Many counts were recorded for this clonotype. The CDR3 DNA is TGTGCCAGCAGCTTAGGGGACCCCAACTACGAGCAGTACTTC. It specifies CASSLGDPNYEQYF. The chain uses TRBV13 and TRBJ2-7, with D hard to call. This CDR3 region has 14 residues. The V gene's germline CDR1 is PRHDT and CDR2 FYEKMQ (reference sequence). V was cut by 0 bases and J by 3 bases, with 9 bases left in between.

CDR3 amino acids: CASSGPRSYEQYF. The CDR3 region has the DNA TGTGCCAGCAGCGGCCCCCGCTCCTACGAGCAGTACTTC. V usage is TRBV9 and J usage is TRBJ2-7, with D uncertain. This CDR3 comprises 13 residues. CDR1 and CDR2 (germline): SGDLS, YYNGEE. Trimming cost V 3 bases and J 0 bases, with 7 bases left between them. Full variable domain (missing parts from reference TRBV9 and TRBJ2-7): DSGVTQTPKHLITATGQRVTLRCSPRSGDLSVYWYQQSLDQGLQFLIQYYNGEERAKGNILERFSAQQFPDLHSELNLSSLELGDSALYFCASSGPRSYEQYFGPGTRLTVT.